One sample yielded the 10 T cell receptor beta chains listed below, sequenced in a study of cytomegalovirus exposure and HLA in healthy donors. The primer mix had 60 Vbeta and 13 Jbeta primers. The data were produced by immunoSEQ multiplex PCR, yet TCRdb's version contains in-frame clones alone and is incomplete. Of roughly 150,000 clones in the sample, over 70% were seen once. The specimen sequenced was PBMCs. These receptors all come from a young man in good health and CMV-seropositive.

This clone showed up just a few times. The chain is built from TRBV10-2 and TRBJ1-1; possibly TRBD1 for D (5 bases). The CDR3 has 14 residues. Germline V gene sequence: CDR1 WSHSY, CDR2 SAAADI. Trimming removed 5 bases at V and 0 bases at J, with 10 bases between. CDR3 in amino acids: CASSSAGLNTEAFF. As DNA, the CDR3 is TGCGCCAGCAGTTCGGCAGGGCTGAACACTGAAGCTTTCTTT.

The V call is TRBV5-3, the J call TRBJ2-5, with no clear D. TRBV5-3 is classed as an ORF, of uncertain function. The germline V and J ends were trimmed by 1 base and 4 bases, with 8 bases remaining between them. This CDR3 comprises 13 residues. In DNA form, the CDR3 reads TGTGCCAGAAGCTTGAGGAGAGGAGAGACCCAGTACTTC. It specifies CARSLRRGETQYF.

This clone was observed a few times. The chain couples TRBV6-4 to TRBJ2-3; 7 positions agree with TRBD2. CDR3 length: 15 amino acids. J gave up 0 bases and V 3 bases, and 3 bases lay outside the gene matches. Per the germline V gene, CDR1 is MRHNA and CDR2 is SNTAGT. The DNA for the CDR3 is TGTGCCAGCAGTGAGCTAGCGGATAGCACAGATACGCAGTATTTT. Translated: CASSELADSTDTQYF.

The chain is built from TRBV27 and TRBJ2-7; D is possibly TRBD1 (6 bases). CDR1 and CDR2 from the germline V gene are MNHEY and SMNVEV (reference sequence). V was shortened by 2 bases and J by 0 bases, with 11 bases between the two germline ends. This CDR3 is built from 15 residues. CDR3 residues: CASSLGQPGSYEQYF. The CDR3 DNA reads as TGTGCCAGCAGTTTAGGACAGCCCGGCTCCTACGAGCAGTACTTC.

This chain links TRBV25-1 with TRBJ2-2; 11 nucleotides line up with TRBD1. V lost 4 bases and J lost 7; bases outside the gene matches: 5. Germline loops: CDR1 MGHDK, CDR2 SYGVNS. The CDR3 loop spans 15 amino acids. CDR3 sequence: CASSGTGGLFGELFF. CDR3 DNA sequence: TGTGCCAGCAGTGGGACAGGGGGCCTTTTCGGGGAGCTGTTTTTT.

The chain is built from TRBV29-1 and TRBJ2-1, with 9 bases that match TRBD2. J gave up 0 bases and V 4 bases, and 10 bases lay outside the gene matches. Germline loops: CDR1 SQVTM, CDR2 ANQGSEA. This CDR3 comprises 17 residues. Here the CDR3 DNA reads TGCAGCGTTGGTGGCGGGAGGGCCGTAAACTCCTACAATGAGCAGTTCTTC. It yields the protein CSVGGGRAVNSYNEQFF.

This chain connects TRBV4-1 to TRBJ1-5; D is perhaps TRBD1 (5 bases). V dropped 2 bases and J dropped 6 bases, with 20 bases sitting between them. Germline loops: CDR1 MGHRA, CDR2 YSYEKL. This CDR3 is 17 amino acids long. This chain's CDR3 is CASSQLVAGLMRQPQHF. Here the CDR3 DNA reads TGCGCCAGCAGCCAATTGGTCGCAGGGCTGATGCGTCAGCCCCAGCATTTT.

The chain is built from TRBV6-6 and TRBJ2-5, with D possibly matching TRBD2 (6 bases). The DNA end is more similar to TRBJ2-7, so the J call may be wrong. CDR1 MNHNY and CDR2 SVGAGI come from the germline V gene (reference sequence). CDR3 size: 14 residues. The CDR3 DNA reads as TGTGCCAGCAGCCCCCCCGGGACTGTCTACGAGCAGTACTTC. Its translation: CASSPPGTVYEQYF.

The chain links TRBV27 to TRBJ2-5, with 11 nucleotides matching TRBD2. The CDR3 is 18 amino acids. The trim removed 8 bases at V and 2 bases at J, leaving 16 bases unmatched. The V gene's germline CDR1 is MNHEY and CDR2 SMNVEV (reference sequence). The CDR3 here is CASSTRRGGLAEQETQYF. The CDR3 DNA reads TGTGCCAGCTCAACCCGTCGGGGGGGACTAGCGGAACAAGAGACCCAGTACTTC.

This sequence joins TRBV5-5 and TRBJ1-2, with D hard to call. This CDR3 is built from 12 residues. Germline V gives CDR1 SGHKS, CDR2 YYEKEE (reference sequence). Trimming shortened V by 2 bases and J by 5 bases, and 7 bases separated the two germline ends. CDR3 DNA: TGTGCCAGCAGCTTCCGCGGGTATGGCTACACCTTC. Residues: CASSFRGYGYTF.